This T cell receptor beta chain appears in the sequencing data of a study of beta chain features in type 1 diabetes. This clone was picked up one time. Within the sample, other DNA sequences also encode this same CDR3. V shed 2 bases and J shed 2 bases, with 8 bases lying between them. In germline, CDR1 is SGHDT, CDR2 YYEEEE. The CDR3 runs 14 residues. Isolated RNA was reverse transcribed in full, so expressed TCRB transcripts were sequenced. Read counts averaged approximately 3.6 million for samples of naive, central memory and regulatory T cells. Libraries were prepared by immunoSEQ multiplex PCR; TCRdb keeps only in-frame clonotypes and omits some of them. The sample comprises 250,000 or so clones, around 68% of which are singletons, and roughly 0.048% rests with the top ten.

This receptor was identified in a man aged 25 to 40 in good health. The chain joins TRBV5-6 to TRBJ2-1; perhaps TRBD2 as D (6 bases). The sequencing sample was made of naive CD4+ T cells from blood. CDR3 nucleotide sequence: TGTGCCAGCAGCTTACGCGGGGCCTACAATGAGCAGTTCTTC. Its protein product is CASSLRGAYNEQFF.